This TCR beta chain appears in the sequencing data of a study of blood T cell repertoires in COVID-19. Study-level information: Samples came from the United States, Italy and Spain, spanning acute and convalescent COVID-19. From T cells, B-cell-depleted T cells, or PBMCs came the material, which was cDNA or gDNA.

V lost 2 bases and J 0 bases, leaving 7 bases between the germline ends. The CDR3 runs to 15 residues. Germline V CDR1 and CDR2: SGHVS, FNYEAQ. Original handling: Estimated nucleated cell counts came from reference gene primer amplification. Libraries were prepared by immunoSEQ multiplex PCR; TCRdb keeps only in-frame clonotypes and omits some of them. The V and J calls and clone size are taken from that table; D and trimming were inferred from the DNA. The repertoire includes about 97,000 clones, approximately 82% of them detected once, and under 11% sits in the top ten. The receptor was isolated from a man in his 70s with acute or convalescent COVID-19. The specimen was peripheral blood. This chain uses TRBV7-6 with TRBJ2-2, with D unresolved. The CDR3 DNA reads as TGTGCCAGCAGCTTAAACAGAGCGAACACCGGGGAGCTGTTTTTT. It translates to CASSLNRANTGELFF.